The 9 T cell receptor beta chains below were found in one sample sequenced in a study of regulatory T cells in long-lasting Graves disease. Time point denoted: newly diagnosed GD, antithyroid drugs for less than 3 months. From PBMCs, RNA was extracted and then used to make the TCR library. iRepertoire HTBI primers and Arm-PCR of CDR3 regions built TCR beta libraries. TCRdb reprocessed the multiplex PCR reads via MiXCR and lists one record per CDR3 protein. The repertoire includes around 500,000 distinct CDR3 sequences, approximately 16% of them detected once, and just under 25% sits in the top ten. These data also featured in a second study, about T cells in Graves' hyperthyroidism and ophthalmopathy.

Here the sequenced sample was peripheral blood mononuclear cells (PBMCs), taken at new diagnosis, from a patient treated with antithyroid drugs. The origin of the receptors is a woman aged 35-65 years with Graves disease.

This clonotype was picked up a small number of times. The chain links TRBV27 to TRBJ1-4; the match to TRBD1 covers 8 bases. There are 16 residues in the CDR3. Per germline, CDR1 MNHEY and CDR2 SMNVEV (reference sequence). V lost 5 bases, J lost 7 bases, and 12 bases stayed unmatched. The chain's CDR3 is CASSKRSGTGFEKLFF. The CDR3 bases are TGTGCCAGCAGTAAGCGTTCCGGGACAGGTTTTGAAAAACTGTTTTTT.

The rearrangement uses TRBV4-1 and TRBJ1-2; D is perhaps TRBD1 (6 bases). The V and J ends lost 4 bases and 4 bases respectively, with 19 bases between them. The V gene's germline CDR1 is MGHRA and CDR2 YSYEKL. The CDR3 runs to 16 residues. In DNA form, the CDR3 reads TGCGCCAGCAGCCCAGTAGGGGGACGACAGTTCTATGGCTACACCTTC. Protein: CASSPVGGRQFYGYTF.

At least ten counts were recorded for this clonotype. This chain connects TRBV5-6 to TRBJ1-5; tentatively, D is TRBD1 (6 bases). Germline V gives CDR1 SGHDT, CDR2 YYEEEE. The CDR3 spans 15 residues. Between the trimmed V and J ends, which lost 2 bases and 5 bases, there was a span of 14 bases. The CDR3 nucleotides read TGTGCCAGCAGCTTAAAAGGGGGAAGAGATCAGCCCCAGCATTTT. Protein sequence: CASSLKGGRDQPQHF.

This clonotype was picked up a small number of times. The rearrangement links TRBV20-1 to TRBJ1-6, with D unresolved. Between the trimmed V and J ends, which lost 2 bases and 3 bases, there was a span of 14 bases. CDR3 length: 16 residues. Germline CDR1 reads DFQATT; CDR2 reads SNEGSKA (reference sequence). In nucleotides, the CDR3 is TGCAGTGCTAGATGGGGAGGGCTGGGCTATAATTCACCCCTCCACTTT. Translating it yields CSARWGGLGYNSPLHF.

Only a few counts were recorded for this clonotype. J is TRBJ1-1 and V is TRBV6-2 or TRBV6-3; no firm D call. Trimming stripped 0 bases from V and 1 base from J, with 9 bases between. The CDR3 runs 15 residues. Germline-derived CDR1 and CDR2 are MNHEY and SVGEGT. The CDR3 reads CASSYSFFSNTEAFF. CDR3 coding DNA: TGTGCCAGCAGTTACTCATTCTTTTCGAACACTGAAGCTTTCTTT.

The V gene is TRBV5-1, the J gene TRBJ1-6; D gene uncertain. The V and J ends lost 1 base and 0 bases respectively, with 8 bases between them. CDR3 length: 16 amino acids. CDR1 is SGHRS and CDR2 is YFSETQ in the germline V gene. CDR3 nucleotide sequence: TGCGCCAGCAGCTTGTTTTTGAGCTCCTATAATTCACCCCTCCACTTT. Its protein is CASSLFLSSYNSPLHF.

This clonotype was observed a few times. The chain is built from TRBV18 and TRBJ2-1; D is unclear. Between the trimmed V and J ends, which lost 6 bases and 0 bases, there was a span of 15 bases. The CDR3 length is 16 residues. Germline CDR1 and CDR2: KGHSH and LQKENI. CDR3 region: CASSPGRTSSYNEQFF. The CDR3 coding sequence is TGTGCCAGCTCGCCCGGACGCACAAGCTCCTACAATGAGCAGTTCTTC. Full variable domain (rest looked up from reference TRBV18 and TRBJ2-1): NAGVMQNPRHLVRRRGQEARLRCSPMKGHSHVYWYRQLPEEGLKFMVYLQKENIIDESGMPKERFSAEFPKEGPSILRIQQVVRGDSAAYFCASSPGRTSSYNEQFFGPGTRLTVL.

Many counts were recorded for this clonotype. This chain uses TRBV12-3 or TRBV12-4 with TRBJ2-3, with a possible D match to TRBD2 (5 bases). Trimming left V 6 bases short and J 0 bases short, with 19 bases between. The CDR3 is made up of 17 amino acids. In DNA, the CDR3 is TGTGCCAGCAGCCTCCCCACCACGCGGGTGAGCACAGATACGCAGTATTTT. It is translated as CASSLPTTRVSTDTQYF.

Many counts were recorded for this clonotype. V is TRBV12-3 or TRBV12-4 and J is TRBJ1-1; D remains unclear. The CDR3 contains 12 residues. V lost 3 bases and J lost 8, with 10 bases in between. CDR3 DNA sequence: TGTGCCAGCAGTTTCGAGGGAAGAGAAGCTTTCTTT. Translating gives CASSFEGREAFF.